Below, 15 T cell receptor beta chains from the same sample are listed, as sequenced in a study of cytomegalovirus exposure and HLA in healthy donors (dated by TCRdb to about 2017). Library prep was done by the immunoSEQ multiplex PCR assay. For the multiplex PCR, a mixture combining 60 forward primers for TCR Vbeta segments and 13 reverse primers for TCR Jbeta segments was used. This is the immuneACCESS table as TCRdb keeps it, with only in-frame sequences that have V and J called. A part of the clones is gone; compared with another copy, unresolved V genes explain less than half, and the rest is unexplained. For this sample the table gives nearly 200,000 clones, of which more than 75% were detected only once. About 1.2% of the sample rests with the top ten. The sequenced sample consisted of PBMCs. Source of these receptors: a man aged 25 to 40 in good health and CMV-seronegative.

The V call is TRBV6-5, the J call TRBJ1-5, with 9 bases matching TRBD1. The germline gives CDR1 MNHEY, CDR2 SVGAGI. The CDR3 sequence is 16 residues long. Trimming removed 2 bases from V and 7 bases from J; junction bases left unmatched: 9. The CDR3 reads CASSYRMGTGQQPQHF. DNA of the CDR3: TGTGCCAGCAGTTACCGAATGGGGACAGGGCAACAGCCCCAGCATTTT.

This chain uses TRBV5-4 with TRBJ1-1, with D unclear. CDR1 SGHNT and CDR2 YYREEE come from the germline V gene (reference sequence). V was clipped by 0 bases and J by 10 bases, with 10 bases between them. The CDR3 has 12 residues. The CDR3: CASSLDGLRAFF. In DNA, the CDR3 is TGTGCCAGCAGCTTGGATGGGCTGAGAGCTTTCTTT.

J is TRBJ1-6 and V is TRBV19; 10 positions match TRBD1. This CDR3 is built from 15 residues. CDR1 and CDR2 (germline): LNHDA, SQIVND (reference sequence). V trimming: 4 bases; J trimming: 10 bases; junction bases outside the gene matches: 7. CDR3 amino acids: CASSKRTGGNSPLHF. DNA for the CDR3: TGTGCCAGTAGTAAGAGGACAGGGGGTAACTCACCCCTCCACTTT.

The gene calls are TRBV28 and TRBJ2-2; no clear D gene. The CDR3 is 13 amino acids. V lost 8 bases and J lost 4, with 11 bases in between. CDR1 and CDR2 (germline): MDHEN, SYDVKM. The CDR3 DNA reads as TGTGCCAGCCGCACTTTGATCACCGGGGAGCTGTTTTTT. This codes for CASRTLITGELFF.

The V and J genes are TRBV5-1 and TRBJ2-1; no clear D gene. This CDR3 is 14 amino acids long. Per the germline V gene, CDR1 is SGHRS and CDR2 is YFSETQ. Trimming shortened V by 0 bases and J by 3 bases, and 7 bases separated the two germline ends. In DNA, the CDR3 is TGCGCCAGCAGCTTGGCCGCAGGCTACAATGAGCAGTTCTTC. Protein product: CASSLAAGYNEQFF.

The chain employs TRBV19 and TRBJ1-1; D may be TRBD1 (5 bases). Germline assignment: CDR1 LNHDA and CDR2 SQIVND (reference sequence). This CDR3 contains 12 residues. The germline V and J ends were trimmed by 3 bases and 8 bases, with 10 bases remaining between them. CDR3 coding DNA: TGTGCCAGTAGTATTCAGGGCGCGGAAGCTTTCTTT. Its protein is CASSIQGAEAFF.

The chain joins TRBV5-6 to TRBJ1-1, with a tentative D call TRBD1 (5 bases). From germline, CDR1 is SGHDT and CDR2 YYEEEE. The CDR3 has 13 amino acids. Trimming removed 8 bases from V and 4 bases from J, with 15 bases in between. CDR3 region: CASVGGVGTEAFF. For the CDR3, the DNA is TGTGCCAGTGTGGGGGGTGTCGGCACTGAAGCTTTCTTT.

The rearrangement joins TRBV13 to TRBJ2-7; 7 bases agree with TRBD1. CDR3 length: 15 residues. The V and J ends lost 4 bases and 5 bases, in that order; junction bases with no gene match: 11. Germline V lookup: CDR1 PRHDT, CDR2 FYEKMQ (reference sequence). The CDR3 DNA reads TGTGCCAGCAGCTCGGCAACAGGGGCTCGTGACGAGCAGTACTTC. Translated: CASSSATGARDEQYF.

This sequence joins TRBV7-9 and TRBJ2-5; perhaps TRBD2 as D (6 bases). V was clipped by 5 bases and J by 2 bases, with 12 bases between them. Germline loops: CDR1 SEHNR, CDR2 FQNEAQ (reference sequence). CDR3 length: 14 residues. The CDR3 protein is CASSRGGAQETQYF. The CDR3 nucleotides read TGTGCCAGCAGCCGGGGCGGGGCACAAGAGACCCAGTACTTC.

The CDR3 region has the DNA TGTGCCAGCAGCACCCGTCGGGACAGACTTTCCTACAATGAGCAGTTCTTC. As protein: CASSTRRDRLSYNEQFF. The J gene is TRBJ2-1, the V gene TRBV27, with 7 bases lining up with TRBD1. Germline trimming cut 6 bases from V and 1 base from J; bases unmatched to any gene: 12. This CDR3 contains 17 residues. Germline-derived CDR1 and CDR2 are MNHEY and SMNVEV (reference sequence).

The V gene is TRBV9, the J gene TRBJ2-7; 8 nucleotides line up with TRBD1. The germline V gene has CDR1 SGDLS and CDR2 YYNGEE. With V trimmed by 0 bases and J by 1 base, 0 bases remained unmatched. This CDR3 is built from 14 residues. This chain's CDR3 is CASSVGDRSYEQYF. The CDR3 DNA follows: TGTGCCAGCAGCGTAGGGGACAGGTCCTACGAGCAGTACTTC. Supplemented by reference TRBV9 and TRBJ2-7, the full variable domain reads DSGVTQTPKHLITATGQRVTLRCSPRSGDLSVYWYQQSLDQGLQFLIQYYNGEERAKGNILERFSAQQFPDLHSELNLSSLELGDSALYFCASSVGDRSYEQYFGPGTRLTVT.

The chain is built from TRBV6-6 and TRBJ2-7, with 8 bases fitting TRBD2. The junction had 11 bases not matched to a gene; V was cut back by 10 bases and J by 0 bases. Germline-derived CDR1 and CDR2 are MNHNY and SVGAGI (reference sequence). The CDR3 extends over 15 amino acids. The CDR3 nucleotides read TGTGCCACCATGGGGAGGAGCGGGAGCTCCTACGAGCAGTACTTC. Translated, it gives CATMGRSGSSYEQYF.

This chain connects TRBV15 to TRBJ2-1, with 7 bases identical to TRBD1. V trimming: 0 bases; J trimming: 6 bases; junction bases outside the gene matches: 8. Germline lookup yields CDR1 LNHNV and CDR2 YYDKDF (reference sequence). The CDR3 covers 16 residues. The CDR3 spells CATSRDAGGGGNEQFF. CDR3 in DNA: TGTGCCACCAGCAGAGATGCAGGGGGTGGGGGCAATGAGCAGTTCTTC.

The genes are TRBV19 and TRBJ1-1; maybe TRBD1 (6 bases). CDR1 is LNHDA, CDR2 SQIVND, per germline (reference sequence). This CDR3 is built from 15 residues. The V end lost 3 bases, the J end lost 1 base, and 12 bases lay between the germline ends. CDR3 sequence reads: CASSITGPKNTEAFF. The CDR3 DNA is TGTGCCAGTAGTATCACAGGGCCTAAGAACACTGAAGCTTTCTTT.

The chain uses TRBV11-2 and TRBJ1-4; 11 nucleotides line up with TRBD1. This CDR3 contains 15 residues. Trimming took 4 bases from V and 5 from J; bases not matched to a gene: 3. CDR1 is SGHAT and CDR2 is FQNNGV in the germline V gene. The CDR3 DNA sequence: TGTGCCAGCAGCTCTTGGACAGGGGGCAATGAAAAACTGTTTTTT. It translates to CASSSWTGGNEKLFF.